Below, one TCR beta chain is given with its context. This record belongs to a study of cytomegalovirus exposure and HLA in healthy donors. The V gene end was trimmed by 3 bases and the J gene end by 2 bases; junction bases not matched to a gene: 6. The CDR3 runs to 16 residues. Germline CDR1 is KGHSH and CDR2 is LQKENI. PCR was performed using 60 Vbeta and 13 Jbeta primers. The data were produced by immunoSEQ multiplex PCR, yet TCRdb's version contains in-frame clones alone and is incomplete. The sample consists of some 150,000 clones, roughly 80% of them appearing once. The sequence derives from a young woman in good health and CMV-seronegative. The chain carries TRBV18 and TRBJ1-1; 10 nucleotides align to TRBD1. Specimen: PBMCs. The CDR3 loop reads CASSPRPTGGNTEAFF. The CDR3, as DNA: TGTGCCAGCTCACCCCGCCCGACAGGGGGCAACACTGAAGCTTTCTTT.